Sequencing of this TCR beta chain was carried out in a study of blood T cell repertoires in COVID-19. Across the whole study: The samples span acute and convalescent COVID-19 from the United States, Italy and Spain. PBMCs, B-cell-depleted T cells, or T cells provided the cDNA or gDNA that made up the material.

The protocol was immunoSEQ multiplex PCR, while the TCRdb copy is restricted to in-frame clones and leaves out a portion. The sample consists of about 190,000 clones, about 90% of them appearing once. The V and J ends lost 5 bases and 8 bases respectively, with 24 bases between them. In germline, CDR1 is SEHNR, CDR2 FQNEAQ (reference sequence). The CDR3 covers 16 residues. The sequence was collected from a man aged 18-30 years with active or convalescent COVID-19. What was sequenced was peripheral blood. This sequence joins TRBV7-9 and TRBJ1-2, with D hard to call. The CDR3 reads CASSHIFGYSGSGYTF. The DNA for the CDR3 is TGTGCCAGCAGCCACATTTTCGGGTACTCCGGGTCGGGCTACACCTTC.